These 19 T cell receptor beta chains came from one sample sequenced in a study of blood T cell repertoires in COVID-19. The method was immunoSEQ multiplex PCR; TCRdb's version includes in-frame clones alone and lacks a portion of them. The table includes about 340,000 clones, around 82% detected once. Sequencing used peripheral blood. These receptors all come from a man aged 25 to 40 with active or convalescent COVID-19.

A few counts support this clone. The chain combines TRBV6-5 with TRBJ1-5; D unresolved. This CDR3 is 13 amino acids long. Trimming left V 6 bases short and J 0 bases short, with 6 bases between. Germline V gene data show CDR1 as MNHEY and CDR2 as SVGAGI. CDR3 DNA: TGTGCCAGCAGCCTAAATAGCAATCAGCCCCAGCATTTT. It encodes CASSLNSNQPQHF.

The CDR3 sequence is CASSRDGGAYGYTF. The CDR3 DNA sequence: TGTGCCAGCAGCCGAGACGGGGGGGCCTATGGCTACACCTTC. The J gene is TRBJ1-2, the V gene TRBV11-2; maybe TRBD1 (6 bases). Per the germline V gene, CDR1 is SGHAT and CDR2 is FQNNGV. The CDR3 covers 14 residues. V was shortened by 5 bases and J by 4 bases, with 14 bases between the two germline ends.

The rearrangement joins TRBV10-3 to TRBJ2-1, with 12 bases that match TRBD2. J gave up 7 bases and V 3 bases, and 7 bases lay outside the gene matches. Germline assignment: CDR1 ENHRY and CDR2 SYGVKD. The CDR3 is 16 amino acids. The chain's CDR3 is CAISDILAGGGNEQFF. In DNA, the CDR3 is TGTGCCATCAGTGACATACTAGCGGGGGGAGGGAATGAGCAGTTCTTC.

CDR3: CASRSTGTPEAFF. In nucleotides, the CDR3 is TGTGCCAGCAGATCAACAGGGACCCCTGAAGCTTTCTTT. J is TRBJ1-1 and V is TRBV6-5; D may be TRBD1 (6 bases). This CDR3 region has 13 residues. Trimming left V 6 bases short and J 6 bases short, with 14 bases between. Germline V gene sequence: CDR1 MNHEY, CDR2 SVGAGI.

The chain links TRBV5-3 to TRBJ1-5, with D perhaps TRBD1 (5 bases). TRBV5-3 is filed as an ORF, its function uncertain. V dropped 2 bases and J dropped 7 bases, with 13 bases sitting between them. The CDR3 sequence is 14 residues long. The CDR3 loop is CARSFRTGGQPQHF. The CDR3 DNA follows: TGTGCCAGAAGCTTCCGTACCGGGGGACAGCCCCAGCATTTT.

This chain uses TRBV7-2 with TRBJ2-3; D unclear. V lost 3 bases and J lost 6, with 13 bases in between. There are 14 residues in the CDR3. The germline gives CDR1 SGHTA, CDR2 FQGNSA. The CDR3 loop is CASSLDSLTDTQYF. CDR3 bases: TGTGCCAGCAGCTTGGATAGCCTGACGGATACGCAGTATTTT.

This chain links TRBV7-7 with TRBJ1-5; D is uncertain. Germline V lookup: CDR1 SSHAT, CDR2 FNYEAQ (reference sequence). This CDR3 is built from 13 residues. The V and J ends lost 3 bases and 3 bases respectively, with 6 bases between them. CDR3 in amino acids: CASSLAPNQPQHF. In DNA form, the CDR3 reads TGTGCCAGCAGCTTGGCCCCCAATCAGCCCCAGCATTTT. The full variable domain, completed using reference TRBV7-7 and TRBJ1-5, is GAGVSQSPRYKVTKRGQDVTLRCDPISSHATLYWYQQALGQGPEFLTYFNYEAQPDKSGLPSDRFSAERPEGSISTLTIQRTEQRDSAMYRCASSLAPNQPQHFGDGTRLSIL.

The genes are TRBV28 and TRBJ1-1; D might be TRBD1 (6 bases). The ends were cut back, 1 base at V and 9 bases at J, with 15 bases in the middle. The CDR3 runs 14 residues. Germline CDR1 MDHEN, CDR2 SYDVKM. The CDR3, as DNA: TGTGCCAGCAGTTTATACGGACAATGGGGGCAAGCTTTCTTT. Protein sequence: CASSLYGQWGQAFF.

The gene calls are TRBV9 and TRBJ2-7, with 11 bases lining up with TRBD2. CDR3 length: 16 residues. Germline V gives CDR1 SGDLS, CDR2 YYNGEE. With V trimmed by 3 bases and J by 5 bases, 10 bases remained unmatched. CDR3 DNA: TGTGCCAGCAGCGGCCTGGGGCTAGCGGGAGGCCACGAGCAGTACTTC. Its translation: CASSGLGLAGGHEQYF.

The V call is TRBV6-6, the J call TRBJ1-4; D unclear. V lost 6 bases and J 4 bases, leaving 15 bases between the germline ends. CDR1 is MNHNY and CDR2 is SVGAGI in the germline V gene (reference sequence). The CDR3 totals 15 residues. CDR3 protein: CASSLPGLLNEKLFF. The CDR3 DNA sequence: TGTGCCAGCAGCTTGCCGGGATTGCTTAATGAAAAACTGTTTTTT.

V gene TRBV7-2 combines with J gene TRBJ2-7; 9 bases are shared with TRBD1. V gave up 5 bases and J gave up 7 bases; unmatched junction bases: 12. CDR1 is SGHTA and CDR2 is FQGNSA in the germline V gene. The CDR3 runs 15 residues. This CDR3 is CASSPQPGQGGEQYF. The CDR3 nucleotides are TGTGCCAGCAGCCCCCAACCGGGACAGGGAGGGGAGCAGTACTTC.

The chain links TRBV6-2 or TRBV6-3 to TRBJ2-4; D remains ambiguous. Trimming left V 6 bases short and J 8 bases short, with 14 bases between. The CDR3 contains 13 residues. Germline-derived CDR1 and CDR2 are MNHEY and SVGEGT. CDR3 loop: CASSYLSQDIQYF. CDR3 sequence (DNA): TGTGCCAGCAGCTATCTCTCCCAGGACATTCAGTACTTC.

The J gene is TRBJ1-5, the V gene TRBV5-6, with 8 bases that match TRBD1. This CDR3 contains 15 residues. The germline gives CDR1 SGHDT, CDR2 YYEEEE. The V and J ends lost 0 bases and 5 bases, in that order; junction bases with no gene match: 4. CDR3 sequence (DNA): TGTGCCAGCAGCTTGGCCGGCAGGGGGCATCAGCCCCAGCATTTT. It encodes CASSLAGRGHQPQHF. Using reference TRBV5-6 and TRBJ1-5 for the parts outside the CDR3, the full variable domain is DAGVTQSPTHLIKTRGQQVTLRCSPKSGHDTVSWYQQALGQGPQFIFQYYEEEERQRGNFPDRFSGHQFPNYSSELNVNALLLGDSALYLCASSLAGRGHQPQHFGDGTRLSIL.

V usage is TRBV2 and J usage is TRBJ2-1; TRBD1 matches 8 bases. V shed 8 bases and J 7 bases; nucleotides not matched to a gene: 10. The CDR3 has 14 residues. Germline lookup yields CDR1 SNHLY and CDR2 FYNNEI. The CDR3 DNA reads as TGTGCCAGCTTGGGAGGACAGGGAAGGAATGAGCAGTTCTTC. Protein product: CASLGGQGRNEQFF.

This chain connects TRBV2 to TRBJ1-5, with 7 nucleotides matching TRBD1. CDR1 SNHLY and CDR2 FYNNEI come from the germline V gene. The V gene end was trimmed by 2 bases and the J gene end by 6 bases; junction bases not matched to a gene: 7. This CDR3 comprises 15 residues. The CDR3 nucleotides read TGTGCCAGCAGTGAATTAGGAGGGGGCACTCAGCCCCAGCATTTT. This translates into CASSELGGGTQPQHF.

V gene TRBV4-3 combines with J gene TRBJ1-4; D is unresolved. Germline CDR1 is LGHNA and CDR2 is YSLEER. The CDR3 has 16 amino acids. Trimming took off 0 bases at V and 3 bases at J, with 11 bases between the two ends. CDR3 protein: CASSQDRGWANEKLFF. In nucleotides, the CDR3 is TGCGCCAGCAGCCAAGATCGGGGTTGGGCTAATGAAAAACTGTTTTTT.

CDR3 protein: CASGEGAGANYEQYF. The CDR3 nucleotides are TGTGCCAGCGGGGAAGGGGCAGGGGCCAACTACGAGCAGTACTTC. The chain joins TRBV2 to TRBJ2-7; D may be TRBD1 (6 bases). Deletions cut 8 bases from V and 3 bases from J, with 20 bases between. The germline gives CDR1 SNHLY, CDR2 FYNNEI. The CDR3 runs to 15 residues.

CDR3 region: CASSFGPYQPQHF. The CDR3 DNA reads TGTGCCAGCAGCTTTGGCCCTTATCAGCCCCAGCATTTT. The chain has TRBV11-2 and TRBJ1-5; no clear D. The CDR3 contains 13 residues. V lost 3 bases to trimming and J lost 5 bases, with 8 bases between them. Germline CDR1 reads SGHAT; CDR2 reads FQNNGV.

The V gene is TRBV7-6, the J gene TRBJ1-3, with D maybe TRBD1 (6 bases). The germline gives CDR1 SGHVS, CDR2 FNYEAQ. V was shortened by 0 bases and J by 1 base, with 10 bases between the two germline ends. CDR3 size: 16 residues. DNA of the CDR3: TGTGCCAGCAGCTTAGCAATGGGGGCTTCTGGAAACACCATATATTTT. Translation: CASSLAMGASGNTIYF.